The 10 T cell receptor beta chains below were found in one sample sequenced in a study of T cells in Graves' hyperthyroidism and ophthalmopathy. The CDR3 regions of TCR beta were amplified from RNA transcripts. First-round RT-PCR targeting the TCR CDR3 was performed with the HTBI primer set. TCRdb independently ran MiXCR on the multiplex PCR reads; one entry per CDR3 protein. The sample holds 500,000 to 600,000 distinct CDR3 sequences, just under 20% seen once. Input material: blood. The receptors were gathered from a man in his forties with Graves' ophthalmopathy.

This clonotype showed up just a few times. V is TRBV24-1 and J is TRBJ2-1; 7 bases align to TRBD1. J gave up 9 bases and V 9 bases, and 10 bases lay outside the gene matches. The CDR3 is made up of 13 amino acids. The germline CDR1 and CDR2 sequences are KGHDR and SFDVKD. The CDR3 reads CATVGTALSEQFF. The CDR3 region has the DNA TGTGCCACCGTCGGGACAGCCCTAAGTGAGCAGTTCTTC.

This clonotype came up many times. The chain uses TRBV28 and TRBJ2-7, with D unresolved. This CDR3 comprises 12 residues. The germline V gene encodes CDR1 MDHEN and CDR2 SYDVKM. V lost 4 bases to trimming and J lost 5 bases, with 9 bases between them. CDR3 sequence (DNA): TGTGCCAGCAGTTCCCCTGCCAACGAGCAGTACTTC. Translating gives CASSSPANEQYF.

The V gene is TRBV6-2 or TRBV6-3, the J gene TRBJ2-2; D call uncertain. The CDR3 is made up of 11 amino acids. V shed 8 bases and J shed 8 bases, with 9 bases lying between them. Germline assignment: CDR1 MNHEY and CDR2 SVGEGT. CDR3 nucleotide sequence: TGTGCCAGCGGCAACATGGGGGAGCTGTTTTTT. It translates to CASGNMGELFF.

This chain uses TRBV6-1 with TRBJ1-6; D gene unclear. Germline CDR1 is MNHNS and CDR2 is SASEGT. The V gene lost 5 bases and the J gene lost 9 bases, with 14 bases spanning the gap. CDR3 length: 14 residues. The CDR3 nucleotides are TGTGCCAGCAGTTCCGTCCCCTTTAGTTCACCCCTCCACTTT. Translation gives CASSSVPFSSPLHF.

This clonotype was observed a few times. J is TRBJ2-1 and V is TRBV5-1; 7 bases are shared with TRBD2. The CDR3 is 16 residues long. Germline V gene sequence: CDR1 SGHRS, CDR2 YFSETQ. With V trimmed by 1 base and J by 0 bases, 4 bases remained unmatched. The DNA for the CDR3 is TGCGCCAGCAGCTTGTTCAGCGGGGTCTCCTACAATGAGCAGTTCTTC. Protein: CASSLFSGVSYNEQFF.

V is TRBV25-1 and J is TRBJ2-5, with 11 positions matching TRBD2. The V gene end was trimmed by 4 bases and the J gene end by 4 bases; junction bases not matched to a gene: 8. Germline V gene lookup returns CDR1 MGHDK and CDR2 SYGVNS. This CDR3 has 16 residues. The CDR3 bases are TGTGCCAGCAGTGCGGGGGGGCTAGCGGGAGGAGAGACCCAGTACTTC. Amino acid sequence: CASSAGGLAGGETQYF.

V and J are TRBV13 and TRBJ2-3; unclear D gene. V lost 0 bases and J lost 7, with 11 bases in between. The CDR3 sequence is 14 residues long. Germline V lookup: CDR1 PRHDT, CDR2 FYEKMQ (reference sequence). The CDR3: CASSLGSSANTQYF. The CDR3 bases are TGTGCCAGCAGCTTAGGGAGTTCGGCGAATACGCAGTATTTT. Filled out from reference TRBV13 and TRBJ2-3, the complete variable domain reads AAGVIQSPRHLIKEKRETATLKCYPIPRHDTVYWYQQGPGQDPQFLISFYEKMQSDKGSIPDRFSAQQFSDYHSELNMSSLELGDSALYFCASSLGSSANTQYFGPGTRLTVL.

V usage is TRBV7-2 and J usage is TRBJ1-4, with D maybe TRBD1 (5 bases). The germline CDR1 and CDR2 sequences are SGHTA and FQGNSA. CDR3 length: 18 residues. V lost 4 bases and J lost 6, with 24 bases in between. The CDR3 DNA sequence: TGTGCCAGCAGCTCGGGACCGTCTTCTAGGGCTGTAGATGAAAAACTGTTTTTT. Its translation: CASSSGPSSRAVDEKLFF.

This clonotype was counted between two and nine times. The chain recombines TRBV10-3 with TRBJ1-6; 9 bases align to TRBD1. CDR1 and CDR2 from the germline V gene are ENHRY and SYGVKD. The CDR3 covers 13 residues. Germline trimming cut 8 bases from V and 7 bases from J; bases unmatched to any gene: 3. The DNA of the CDR3 is TGTGCCATCGCCGACAGGGGGAATTCACCCCTCCACTTT. Residues: CAIADRGNSPLHF.

There are a few counts of this clonotype. The rearrangement joins TRBV6-6 to TRBJ2-7; no reliable D call. With 2 bases removed from V and 5 bases from J, the gap between germline ends came to 10 bases. Germline-derived CDR1 and CDR2 are MNHNY and SVGAGI (reference sequence). CDR3 length: 13 amino acids. The CDR3 sequence is CASSYPARDEQYF. The CDR3 bases are TGTGCCAGCAGTTACCCCGCAAGGGACGAGCAGTACTTC.